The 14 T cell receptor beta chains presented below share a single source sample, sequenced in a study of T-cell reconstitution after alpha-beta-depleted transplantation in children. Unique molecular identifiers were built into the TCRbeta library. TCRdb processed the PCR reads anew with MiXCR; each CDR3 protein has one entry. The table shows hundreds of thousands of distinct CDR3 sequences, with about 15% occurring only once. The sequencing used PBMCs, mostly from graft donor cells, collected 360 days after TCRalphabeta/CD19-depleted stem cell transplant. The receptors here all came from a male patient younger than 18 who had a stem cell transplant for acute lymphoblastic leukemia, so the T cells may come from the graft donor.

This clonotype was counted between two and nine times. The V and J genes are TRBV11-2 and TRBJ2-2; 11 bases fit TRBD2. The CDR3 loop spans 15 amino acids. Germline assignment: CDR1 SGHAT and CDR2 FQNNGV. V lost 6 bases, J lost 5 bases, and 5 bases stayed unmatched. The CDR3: CASRPLAGETGELFF. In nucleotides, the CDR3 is TGTGCCAGCAGGCCACTAGCGGGAGAAACCGGGGAGCTGTTTTTT.

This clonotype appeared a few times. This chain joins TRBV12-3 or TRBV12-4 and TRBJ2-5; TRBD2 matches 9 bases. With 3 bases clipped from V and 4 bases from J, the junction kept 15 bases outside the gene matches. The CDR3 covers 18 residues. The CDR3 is CASSFNGGRAGGRETQYF. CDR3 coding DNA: TGTGCCAGCAGTTTTAATGGCGGGAGGGCCGGGGGAAGAGAGACCCAGTACTTC.

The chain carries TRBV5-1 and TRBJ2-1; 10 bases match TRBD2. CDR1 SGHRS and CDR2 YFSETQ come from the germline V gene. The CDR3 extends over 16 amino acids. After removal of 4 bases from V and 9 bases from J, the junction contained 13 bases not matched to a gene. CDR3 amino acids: CASSRGGLAGDSEQFF. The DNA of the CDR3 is TGCGCCAGCAGCCGTGGAGGGCTAGCGGGAGATAGTGAGCAGTTCTTC.

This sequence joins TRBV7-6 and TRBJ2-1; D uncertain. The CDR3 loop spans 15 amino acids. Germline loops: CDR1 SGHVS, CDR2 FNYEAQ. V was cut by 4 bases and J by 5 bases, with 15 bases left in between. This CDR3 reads CASSSYDIHHNEQFF. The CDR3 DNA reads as TGTGCCAGCAGCTCCTACGACATCCATCACAATGAGCAGTTCTTC.

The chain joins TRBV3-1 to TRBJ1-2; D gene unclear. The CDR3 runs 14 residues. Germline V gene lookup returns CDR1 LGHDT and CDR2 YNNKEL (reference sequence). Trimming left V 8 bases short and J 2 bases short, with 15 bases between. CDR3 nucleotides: TGTGCCAGCCAAAGGAAGGGCGCGAACTATGGCTACACCTTC. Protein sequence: CASQRKGANYGYTF.

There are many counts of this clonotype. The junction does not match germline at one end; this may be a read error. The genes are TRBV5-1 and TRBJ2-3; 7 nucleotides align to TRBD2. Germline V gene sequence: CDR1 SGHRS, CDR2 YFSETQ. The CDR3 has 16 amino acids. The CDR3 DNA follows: TGTGCCAGCAGCCTCCCTAGCGGATCTAGCACAGATACGCAGTATTTT. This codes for CASSLPSGSSTDTQYF.

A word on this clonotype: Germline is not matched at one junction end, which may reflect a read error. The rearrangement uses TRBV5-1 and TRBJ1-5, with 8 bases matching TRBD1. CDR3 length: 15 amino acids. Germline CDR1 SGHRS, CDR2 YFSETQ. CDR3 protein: CAGSLTGDSNQPQHF. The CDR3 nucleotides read TGCGCCGGCAGCTTGACAGGGGATAGCAATCAGCCCCAGCATTTT.

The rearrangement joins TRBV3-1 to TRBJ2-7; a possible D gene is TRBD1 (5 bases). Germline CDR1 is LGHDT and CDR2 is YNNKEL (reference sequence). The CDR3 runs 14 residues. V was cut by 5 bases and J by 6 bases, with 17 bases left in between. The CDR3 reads CASSASYRLSEQYF. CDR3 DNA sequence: TGTGCCAGCAGCGCCTCTTACAGGCTGAGCGAGCAGTACTTC.

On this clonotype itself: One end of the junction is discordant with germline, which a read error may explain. CDR3 in DNA: TGTGCCAGCAGTGCTACTAGCGGGAGGGGCACTGATATCTTC. It yields the protein CASSATSGRGTDIF. V usage is TRBV25-1 and J usage is TRBJ2-1; 13 nucleotides align to TRBD2. The CDR3 consists of 14 residues. Germline CDR1 and CDR2: MGHDK and SYGVNS.

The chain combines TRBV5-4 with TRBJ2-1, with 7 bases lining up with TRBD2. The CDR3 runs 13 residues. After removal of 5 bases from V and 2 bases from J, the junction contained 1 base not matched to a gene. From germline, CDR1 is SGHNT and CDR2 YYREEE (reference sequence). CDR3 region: CASRREPYNEQFF. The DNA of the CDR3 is TGTGCCAGCAGGCGGGAGCCCTACAATGAGCAGTTCTTC.

The chain's CDR3 is CSARDRGGFHTDTQYF. The CDR3, as DNA: TGCAGTGCTAGAGATCGGGGGGGGTTCCACACAGATACGCAGTATTTT. V usage is TRBV20-1 and J usage is TRBJ2-3, with 8 positions matching TRBD2. Germline CDR1 and CDR2: DFQATT and SNEGSKA (reference sequence). The CDR3 totals 16 residues. V shed 0 bases and J 2 bases; nucleotides not matched to a gene: 7.

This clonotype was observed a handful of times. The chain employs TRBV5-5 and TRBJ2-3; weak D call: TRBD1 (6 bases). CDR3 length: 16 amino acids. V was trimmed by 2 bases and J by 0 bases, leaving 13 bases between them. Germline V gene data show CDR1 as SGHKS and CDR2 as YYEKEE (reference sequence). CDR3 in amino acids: CASSFRGHFSTDTQYF. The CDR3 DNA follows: TGTGCCAGCAGCTTCCGGGGACACTTTAGCACAGATACGCAGTATTTT.

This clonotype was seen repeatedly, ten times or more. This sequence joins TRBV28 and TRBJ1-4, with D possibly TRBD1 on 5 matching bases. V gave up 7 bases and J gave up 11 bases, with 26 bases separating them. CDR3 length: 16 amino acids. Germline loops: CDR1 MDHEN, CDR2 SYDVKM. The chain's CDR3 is CASIRGWLRDFGKLFF. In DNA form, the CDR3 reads TGTGCCAGCATTCGAGGATGGTTGCGGGACTTCGGGAAACTGTTTTTT.

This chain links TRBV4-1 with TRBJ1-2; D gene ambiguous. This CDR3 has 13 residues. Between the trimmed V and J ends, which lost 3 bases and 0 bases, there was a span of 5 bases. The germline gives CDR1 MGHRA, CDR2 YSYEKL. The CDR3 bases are TGCGCCAGCAGCCAGCTAGCTAACTATGGCTACACCTTC. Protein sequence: CASSQLANYGYTF.